The source of this TCR beta chain is a study of vaccination effects on CD4 cells after COVID-19. CD4+ T cells were isolated after roughly nine days of culture. From March to December 2020, the person had a SARS-CoV-2 infection that was confirmed by PCR. Half the medium was replaced with IL-2 medium on days 3 and 7. The V and J ends lost 0 bases and 14 bases respectively, with 18 bases between them. The germline gives CDR1 SGHRS, CDR2 YFSETQ. This CDR3 is built from 15 residues. The assay was immunoSEQ multiplex PCR, and TCRdb's table has in-frame clones only and misses some. Of roughly 60,000 clones detected, 72% appear once; the ten largest clones hold roughly 25%. A word on this clone: Its antigen remains unidentified.

V gene TRBV5-1 combines with J gene TRBJ1-6; D might be TRBD1 (6 bases). The specimen comprised CD4+ T cells from PBMCs cultured without peptide, sampled before COVID-19 vaccination. The TCR sequence derives from a human donor who had a prior SARS-CoV-2 infection. The CDR3 reads CASSLDLTGGRSLHF. The CDR3 DNA is TGCGCCAGCAGCTTGGATCTGACAGGAGGTAGATCCCTCCACTTT.